Listed here are 17 T cell receptor beta chains from one sample, sequenced in a study of cytomegalovirus exposure and HLA in healthy donors. Vbeta (60) and Jbeta (13) primers were used in the PCR. TCRdb's copy holds only in-frame clones and misses some; the assay was immunoSEQ multiplex PCR. Of about 130,000 clones in the sample, approximately 71% were seen once. Source material: PBMCs. The receptors derive from a woman between 50 and 59 years old in good health and CMV-seronegative.

This clone was observed a handful of times. This chain uses TRBV7-2 with TRBJ1-2, with 7 nucleotides matching TRBD1. This CDR3 is 15 amino acids long. Looked up from germline, CDR1 is SGHTA and CDR2 is FQGNSA. The ends lost 5 bases at V and 8 bases at J; junction bases unmatched: 14. Here the CDR3 DNA reads TGTGCCAGCAGCCCTGCCGGACAGGCTCTAACCGGCTACACCTTC. Translated, it gives CASSPAGQALTGYTF.

About this clone: The junction does not match germline at one end; this may be a read error. The genes are TRBV7-9 and TRBJ1-1; D is ambiguous. Per germline, CDR1 SEHNR and CDR2 FQNEAQ (reference sequence). CDR3 length: 15 residues. This CDR3 is CSSSIGRSLGTEAFF. CDR3 bases: TGTTCCAGCAGCATTGGGAGGTCACTCGGCACTGAAGCTTTCTTT.

The rearrangement uses TRBV5-5 and TRBJ1-2, with 7 positions matching TRBD1. With V trimmed by 0 bases and J by 0 bases, 2 bases remained unmatched. This CDR3 region has 15 residues. Germline CDR1 reads SGHKS; CDR2 reads YYEKEE (reference sequence). CDR3 in DNA: TGTGCCAGCAGCTTGGGGGACAGTGCTAACTATGGCTACACCTTC. Its protein product is CASSLGDSANYGYTF.

The rearrangement links TRBV7-9 to TRBJ2-1; 13 bases align to TRBD2. The CDR3 contains 17 residues. From germline, CDR1 is SEHNR and CDR2 FQNEAQ (reference sequence). V was clipped by 6 bases and J by 8 bases; unmatched bases: 13. The CDR3 sequence is CASRPPAGLAGDDEQFF. The CDR3 DNA is TGTGCCAGCAGACCCCCTGCCGGACTAGCGGGAGATGATGAGCAGTTCTTC. Based on the CDR3 plus reference TRBV7-9 and TRBJ2-1, the full variable domain is DTGVSQNPRHKITKRGQNVTFRCDPISEHNRLYWYRQTLGQGPEFLTYFQNEAQLEKSRLLSDRFSAERPKGSFSTLEIQRTEQGDSAMYLCASRPPAGLAGDDEQFFGPGTRLTVL.

This chain connects TRBV5-6 to TRBJ1-1; D remains unclear. There are 13 residues in the CDR3. The germline gives CDR1 SGHDT, CDR2 YYEEEE. V lost 0 bases to trimming and J lost 1 base, with 4 bases between them. The CDR3 DNA reads TGTGCCAGCAGCTTGGCAGGGAACACTGAAGCTTTCTTT. The encoded protein is CASSLAGNTEAFF. Combining the CDR3 with reference TRBV5-6 and TRBJ1-1 gives the whole variable domain DAGVTQSPTHLIKTRGQQVTLRCSPKSGHDTVSWYQQALGQGPQFIFQYYEEEERQRGNFPDRFSGHQFPNYSSELNVNALLLGDSALYLCASSLAGNTEAFFGQGTRLTVV.

The V and J genes are TRBV7-2 and TRBJ1-3; TRBD1 is a possible D gene (5 bases). The CDR3 contains 19 residues. With 5 bases removed from V and 2 bases from J, the gap between germline ends came to 25 bases. From germline, CDR1 is SGHTA and CDR2 FQGNSA. The CDR3 coding sequence is TGTGCCAGCAGCCAACAACCCCCCACGGCGACGGGGGCTGGAAACACCATATATTTT. Amino acid sequence: CASSQQPPTATGAGNTIYF.

This clone has more than one count but fewer than ten. This chain's CDR3 is CSVATGGDTEAFF. In DNA form, the CDR3 reads TGCAGCGTCGCGACAGGAGGTGACACTGAAGCTTTCTTT. The gene calls are TRBV29-1 and TRBJ1-1; a weak D match, TRBD1 (6 bases). Between the trimmed V and J ends, which lost 6 bases and 3 bases, there was a span of 14 bases. Germline values: CDR1 SQVTM, CDR2 ANQGSEA. This CDR3 has 13 amino acids.

DNA of the CDR3: TGTGCCAGCGGCCGGACTAGCGGGTCCTACGAGCAGTACTTC. It yields the protein CASGRTSGSYEQYF. The chain uses TRBV28 and TRBJ2-7, with 11 positions matching TRBD2. After removal of 8 bases from V and 1 base from J, the junction contained 4 bases not matched to a gene. Germline V gene lookup returns CDR1 MDHEN and CDR2 SYDVKM. The CDR3 is made up of 14 amino acids.

The chain joins TRBV9 to TRBJ2-3; 8 bases are a match to TRBD2. The CDR3 runs to 15 residues. The V segment lost 3 bases and the J segment 6 bases; nucleotides outside the gene matches: 9. The germline CDR1 and CDR2 sequences are SGDLS and YYNGEE. The chain's CDR3 is CASSGLASPRDTQYF. CDR3 sequence (DNA): TGTGCCAGCAGCGGACTAGCGTCCCCGCGGGATACGCAGTATTTT.

This clone was detected only a few times. This chain joins TRBV30 and TRBJ1-2, with 7 bases fitting TRBD1. The CDR3 spans 13 residues. Germline V CDR1 and CDR2: GTSNPN, SVGIG (reference sequence). V dropped 3 bases and J dropped 4; count of bases not matched to a gene: 5. The CDR3 coding sequence is TGTGCCTGGAGCTCCGGGACAGTCTATGGCTACACCTTC. Translated, it gives CAWSSGTVYGYTF.

The chain carries TRBV6-5 and TRBJ1-3; TRBD1 matches at 7 bases. The CDR3 length is 13 residues. Trimming removed 8 bases from V and 8 bases from J; junction bases left unmatched: 9. Germline V gives CDR1 MNHEY, CDR2 SVGAGI. Here the CDR3 reads CASRGRGADTIYF. The CDR3 region has the DNA TGTGCCAGCCGCGGCAGGGGGGCGGACACCATATATTTT.

Only one count was recorded for this clone. The V gene is TRBV15, the J gene TRBJ2-5; possibly TRBD1 for D (6 bases). Germline loops: CDR1 LNHNV, CDR2 YYDKDF (reference sequence). Trimming removed 3 bases from V and 0 bases from J, with 8 bases in between. The CDR3 contains 14 residues. The CDR3 loop is CATSRGTYQETQYF. In DNA, the CDR3 is TGTGCCACCAGCAGGGGGACATACCAAGAGACCCAGTACTTC.

This chain uses TRBV2 with TRBJ2-3, with a tentative D call TRBD2 (6 bases). Germline lookup yields CDR1 SNHLY and CDR2 FYNNEI. There are 16 residues in the CDR3. Trimming removed 5 bases from V and 3 bases from J, with 18 bases in between. The CDR3 DNA reads TGTGCCAGCAGTCATCCCCGGGACTTGACAACAGATACGCAGTATTTT. The encoded protein is CASSHPRDLTTDTQYF.

This clone was seen a few times. The rearrangement joins TRBV30 to TRBJ2-6, with TRBD1 as a possible D gene (6 bases). The CDR3 covers 20 residues. V was pared by 4 bases and J by 0 bases, with 25 bases between. Germline CDR1 and CDR2: GTSNPN and SVGIG (reference sequence). The CDR3 nucleotides read TGTGCCTGGACCGACCTCTTATTAGGACAGATTTCCTCTGGGGCCAACGTCCTGACTTTC. Translation gives CAWTDLLLGQISSGANVLTF.

The chain joins TRBV2 to TRBJ2-3; D is possibly TRBD1 (6 bases). Germline V gene data show CDR1 as SNHLY and CDR2 as FYNNEI. This CDR3 contains 13 residues. V gave up 9 bases and J gave up 8 bases, with 18 bases separating them. The CDR3 protein is CASHQGPGLTQYF. CDR3 in DNA: TGTGCCAGTCATCAGGGGCCCGGACTTACGCAGTATTTT.

This sequence joins TRBV28 and TRBJ2-7; D unresolved. The CDR3 has 15 amino acids. The germline gives CDR1 MDHEN, CDR2 SYDVKM. The ends were cut back, 2 bases at V and 4 bases at J, with 15 bases in the middle. Written as DNA, the CDR3 is TGTGCCAGCAGTTTAAATCAGATTTCGAGGTACGAGCAGTACTTC. It is translated as CASSLNQISRYEQYF.

The rearrangement uses TRBV28 and TRBJ1-2; weak D call: TRBD1 (6 bases). Per the germline V gene, CDR1 is MDHEN and CDR2 is SYDVKM. The V gene lost 7 bases and the J gene lost 4 bases, with 16 bases spanning the gap. This CDR3 has 14 residues. The CDR3, as DNA: TGTGCCAGCACTCCCGGGACAATTACCTATGGCTACACCTTC. This codes for CASTPGTITYGYTF.